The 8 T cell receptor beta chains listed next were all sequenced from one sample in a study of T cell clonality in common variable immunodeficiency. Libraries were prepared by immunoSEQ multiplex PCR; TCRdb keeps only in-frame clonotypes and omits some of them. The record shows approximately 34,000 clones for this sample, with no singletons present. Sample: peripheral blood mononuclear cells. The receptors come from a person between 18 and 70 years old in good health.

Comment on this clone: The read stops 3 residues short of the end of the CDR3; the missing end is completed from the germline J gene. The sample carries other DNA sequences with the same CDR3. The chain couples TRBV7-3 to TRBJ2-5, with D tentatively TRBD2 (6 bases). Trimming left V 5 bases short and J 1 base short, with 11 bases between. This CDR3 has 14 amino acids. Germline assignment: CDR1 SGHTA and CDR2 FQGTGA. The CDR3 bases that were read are TGTGCCAGCAGCCCCACGGGACTCCAAGAGACC. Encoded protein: CASSPTGLQET. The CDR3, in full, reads CASSPTGLQETQYF.

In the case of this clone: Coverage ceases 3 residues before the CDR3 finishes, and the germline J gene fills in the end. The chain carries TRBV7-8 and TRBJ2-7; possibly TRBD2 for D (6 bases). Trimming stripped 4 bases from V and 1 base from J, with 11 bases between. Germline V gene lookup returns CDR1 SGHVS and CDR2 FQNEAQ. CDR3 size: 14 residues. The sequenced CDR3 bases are TGTGCCAGCAGCTCGGACTACCTATCCTACGAG. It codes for CASSSDYLSYE. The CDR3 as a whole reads CASSSDYLSYEQYF.

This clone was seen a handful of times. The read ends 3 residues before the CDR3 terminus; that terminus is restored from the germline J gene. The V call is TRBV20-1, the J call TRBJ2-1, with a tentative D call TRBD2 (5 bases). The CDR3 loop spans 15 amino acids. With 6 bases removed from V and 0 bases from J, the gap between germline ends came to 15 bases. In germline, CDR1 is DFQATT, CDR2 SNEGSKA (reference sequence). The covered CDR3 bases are TGCAGTGCCACCCGAGGGTCGAGCTCCTACAATGAG. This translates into CSATRGSSSYNE. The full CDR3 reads CSATRGSSSYNEQFF.

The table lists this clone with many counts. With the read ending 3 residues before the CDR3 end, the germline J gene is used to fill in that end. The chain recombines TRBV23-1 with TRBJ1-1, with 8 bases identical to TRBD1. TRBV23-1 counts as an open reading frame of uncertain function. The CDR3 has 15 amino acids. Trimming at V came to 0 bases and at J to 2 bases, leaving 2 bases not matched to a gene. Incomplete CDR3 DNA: TGCGCCAGCAGTCAATCTGACAGGGGAAACACTGAA. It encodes CASSQSDRGNTE. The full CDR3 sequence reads CASSQSDRGNTEAFF.

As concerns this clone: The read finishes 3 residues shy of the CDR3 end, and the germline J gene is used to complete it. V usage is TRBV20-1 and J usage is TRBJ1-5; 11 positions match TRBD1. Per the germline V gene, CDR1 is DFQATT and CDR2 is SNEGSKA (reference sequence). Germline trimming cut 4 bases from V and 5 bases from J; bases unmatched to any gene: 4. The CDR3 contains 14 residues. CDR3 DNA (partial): TGCAGTGCTACCGGGACAGGGGGGTATCAGCCC. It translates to CSATGTGGYQP. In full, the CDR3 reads CSATGTGGYQPQHF.

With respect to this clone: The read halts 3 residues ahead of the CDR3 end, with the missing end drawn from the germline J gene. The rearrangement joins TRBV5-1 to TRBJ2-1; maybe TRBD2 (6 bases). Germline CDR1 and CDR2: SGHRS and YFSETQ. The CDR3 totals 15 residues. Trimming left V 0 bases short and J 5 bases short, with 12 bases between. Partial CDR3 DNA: TGCGCCAGCAGCTTGGCCGGGACTGGGGACAATGAG. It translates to CASSLAGTGDNE. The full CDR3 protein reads CASSLAGTGDNEQFF.

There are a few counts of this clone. The DNA read from the CDR3 is TGTGCCTGGAGTGTTACCTATAATTCACCC. Translating gives CAWSVTYNSP. The CDR3 in its entirety is CAWSVTYNSPLHF. The chain is built from TRBV30 and TRBJ1-6; no reliable D call. The read ends 3 residues early relative to the CDR3; the germline J gene fills the gap. Germline CDR1 is GTSNPN and CDR2 is SVGIG (reference sequence). Trimming stripped 0 bases from V and 2 bases from J, with 2 bases between. This CDR3 spans 13 amino acids.

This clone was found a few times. CDR3 DNA, as far as it was read: TGCAGTGCTAGAGACAGACTAGCGGTCGATGAG. This translates into CSARDRLAVDE. The entire CDR3 is CSARDRLAVDEQFF. The chain uses TRBV20-1 and TRBJ2-1, with TRBD2 matching over 9 bases. The DNA ends 3 residues before the CDR3 does, and the rest of the CDR3 is filled in from the germline J gene. The germline V gene has CDR1 DFQATT and CDR2 SNEGSKA (reference sequence). The CDR3 sequence is 14 residues long. V dropped 0 bases and J dropped 8; count of bases not matched to a gene: 5.